The present T cell receptor (beta chain) was sequenced within a study of blood T cell repertoires in COVID-19. Study-wide background: The samples span acute and convalescent COVID-19 from the United States, Italy and Spain. The cDNA or gDNA used as material had been derived from T cells, B-cell-depleted T cells, or PBMCs.

The CDR3 totals 15 residues. The germline gives CDR1 ENHRY, CDR2 SYGVKD. The junction had 7 bases not matched to a gene; V was cut back by 6 bases and J by 6 bases. Per the authors' pipeline: Reference gene primer amplification in the assay estimated nucleated cell counts. The repertoire was sequenced with immunoSEQ multiplex PCR; TCRdb's copy has only in-frame clones and lacks some. The DNA was the basis for D and trimming; V, J and clone size are from that table. The sample carries a few hundred thousand clones, around nine tenths recorded once. This clonotype originated in a man aged 60 to 69 who had recovered from COVID-19. Material for sequencing was peripheral blood. The chain joins TRBV10-3 to TRBJ2-3, with 12 bases lining up with TRBD2. DNA of the CDR3: TGTGCCATCAGCCCGACTAGCGGGAGTCTGGATACGCAGTATTTT. The encoded protein is CAISPTSGSLDTQYF.